This is a list of T cell receptor beta chains from one sample in a study of human T cells and chemical hapten exposure. TCRdb fed the RACE reads into MiXCR, producing one record per CDR3 protein. Of about 360,000 distinct CDR3 sequences listed, around 4.8% were seen once; the top ten hold around 2.3%. Source: whole blood, taken in connection with sensitization to the hapten diphenylcyclopropenone (DPC). These receptors were taken from a woman aged 45-65 years with alopecia areata. Some clones in this sample may be carry-over from other donors' samples. The CDR3 runs from the conserved cysteine through the conserved F or W. Fields, in order: D gene, clone size, J gene, V gene, CDR3 protein, CDR3 DNA. A D gene is named only where the DNA matches it firmly. Where a row states a size, it is once, few, many or the class of an expanded clone; other rows omit it.

>TRBD1|few|TRBJ1-1|TRBV2
CASKMDRANTEAFF
TGTGCCAGCAAAATGGACAGGGCAAACACTGAAGCTTTCTTT
>TRBD1|few|TRBJ2-3|TRBV2
CASTQGWSDTQYF
TGTGCCAGCACACAGGGGTGGTCAGATACGCAGTATTTT
>.|few|TRBJ2-7|TRBV5-1
CASSLSSQAYEQYF
TGCGCCAGCAGCTTGAGTTCCCAAGCCTACGAGCAGTACTTC
>TRBD1|many|TRBJ1-1|TRBV29-1
CSVQRTGRNTEAFF
TGCAGCGTTCAAAGGACAGGGAGGAACACTGAAGCTTTCTTT
>.|.|TRBJ2-1|TRBV12-3/TRBV12-4
CASSPGRGGGSYNEQFF
TGTGCCAGCAGCCCGGGTAGGGGGGGCGGGTCCTACAATGAGCAGTTCTTC
>.|many|TRBJ1-1|TRBV24-1
CATSAPGEGEGTFF
TGTGCCACCAGTGCCCCGGGGGAGGGCGAAGGAACTTTCTTT
>TRBD1|.|TRBJ2-7|TRBV7-9
CASSLWDRFGYEQYF
TGTGCCAGCAGCTTATGGGACAGGTTCGGCTACGAGCAGTACTTC
>TRBD1|many|TRBJ2-7|TRBV30
CAWNEPGQTNYEQYF
TGTGCCTGGAATGAACCGGGACAGACCAACTACGAGCAGTACTTC
>.|many|TRBJ2-5|TRBV11-2
CASSLVGRGTIGTQETQYF
TGTGCCAGCAGCTTAGTTGGACGCGGGACCATTGGGACCCAAGAGACCCAGTACTTC
>TRBD2|many|TRBJ2-7|TRBV29-1
CSVQLAGGPVYEQYF
TGCAGCGTCCAACTAGCGGGGGGGCCGGTATACGAGCAGTACTTC
>TRBD2|.|TRBJ2-3|TRBV20-1
CGGLAGADTQYF
TGCGGGGGACTAGCGGGAGCCGATACGCAGTATTTT